This entry concerns a single T cell receptor (beta chain). The target antigen is unknown. The authors split each subset's genomic DNA evenly across several immunoSEQ plates. Using 200 ng DNA, approximately 30,000 T cell genomes, the sorted-subset replicate PCRs were run. Measured with immunoSEQ multiplex PCR; TCRdb has only the in-frame clones, and not every one. The sample includes about 1 million clones, more than 60% seen only once; the top ten take roughly 1.5%. Division of CD4+ cells produced a CD45RA+ naive subset and a CD45RA-negative memory subset. Losses at the gene ends were 7 bases for V and 5 bases for J; bases not matched to a gene: 4. The germline V gene encodes CDR1 SQVTM and CDR2 ANQGSEA. This CDR3 has 13 amino acids. The data were taken from a study of shared clonotypes between healthy human individuals. Regarding the study as a whole: Some naive CD4 clonotypes, around 4.9%, turned up in common across several donors.

The source of this sequence is a man between 18 and 35 years old in good health. This sequence joins TRBV29-1 and TRBJ1-4; 10 nucleotides match TRBD1. Sequencing was carried out using memory CD4+ T cells sorted from blood. Subset described: CD45RA-negative fraction. The CDR3 region is CSALTGGNEKLFF. The CDR3 DNA follows: TGCAGCGCTCTGACAGGGGGCAATGAAAAACTGTTTTTT. Variable domain in full (rest from reference TRBV29-1 and TRBJ1-4): SAVISQKPSRDICQRGTSLTIQCQVDSQVTMMFWYRQQPGQSLTLIATANQGSEATYESGFVIDKFPISRPNLTFSTLTVSNMSPEDSSIYLCSALTGGNEKLFFGSGTQLSVL.